A single sample is the source of the 10 T cell receptor beta chains below, sequenced in a study of blood T cells in healthy people across ages. Then a second PCR, running about 6 to 11 cycles, was carried out with a sample-barcoded 5' primer and a J-beta primer mix. TCRdb used MiXCR to reprocess the 5' RACE reads, holding one entry per CDR3 protein. The table shows some 1,500,000 distinct CDR3 sequences, with roughly 43% occurring only once. Sequencing input: blood. Source of these receptors: a young woman in good health.

The rearrangement uses TRBV6-6 and TRBJ1-2, with D perhaps TRBD1 (5 bases). The V and J ends lost 6 bases and 8 bases respectively, with 13 bases between them. The CDR3 loop spans 12 amino acids. CDR1 and CDR2 from the germline V gene are MNHNY and SVGAGI (reference sequence). CDR3 sequence (DNA): TGTGCCAGCAGCACCGGGACGCCCGGCTACACCTTC. This codes for CASSTGTPGYTF.

The chain links TRBV20-1 to TRBJ1-1; TRBD1 matches at 10 bases. This CDR3 contains 16 residues. V lost 5 bases, J lost 3 bases, and 12 bases stayed unmatched. Germline V CDR1 and CDR2: DFQATT, SNEGSKA (reference sequence). The CDR3 loop reads CSAPDRGFIRDTEAFF. The CDR3, as DNA: TGCAGTGCTCCGGACAGGGGGTTCATACGCGACACTGAAGCTTTCTTT.

The chain recombines TRBV27 with TRBJ1-4; the D gene is possibly TRBD1 (5 bases). Trimming took 3 bases from V and 3 from J, leaving 14 bases between them. The CDR3 is 16 residues long. CDR1 is MNHEY, CDR2 SMNVEV, per germline (reference sequence). Here the CDR3 DNA reads TGTGCCAGCAGTTTGGGCAGGGTGAGACCTAATGAAAAACTGTTTTTT. This sequence encodes CASSLGRVRPNEKLFF.

This chain's CDR3 is CASSGDGGTSHSPLHF. The CDR3 DNA is TGTGCCAGCAGTGGGGACGGGGGCACATCCCATTCACCCCTCCACTTT. V usage is TRBV2 and J usage is TRBJ1-6; a weak D match, TRBD1 (6 bases). Trimming removed 4 bases from V and 8 bases from J, with 18 bases in between. Germline V gene lookup returns CDR1 SNHLY and CDR2 FYNNEI. The CDR3 length is 16 residues.

This chain links TRBV6-2 or TRBV6-3 with TRBJ2-1, with unresolved D. The CDR3 loop spans 13 amino acids. V was clipped by 2 bases and J by 8 bases, with 10 bases between them. Germline V gene lookup returns CDR1 MNHEY and CDR2 SVGEGT. The CDR3 reads CASSYKVRDEQFF. The CDR3, as DNA: TGTGCCAGCAGTTACAAGGTCCGGGATGAGCAGTTCTTC.

The chain couples TRBV7-9 to TRBJ1-2; the match to TRBD1 covers 8 bases. J gave up 7 bases and V 5 bases, and 6 bases lay outside the gene matches. The CDR3 covers 13 residues. The V gene's germline CDR1 is SEHNR and CDR2 FQNEAQ (reference sequence). Here the CDR3 reads CASSRTGSVGYTF. CDR3 DNA sequence: TGTGCCAGCAGCCGGACAGGGTCGGTTGGCTACACCTTC.

CDR3 DNA sequence: TGTGCCAGCAGTTACGAGCCCCCACGGGACGACATTCAGTACTTC. Its translation is CASSYEPPRDDIQYF. The chain links TRBV6-2 or TRBV6-3 to TRBJ2-4; the D gene could be TRBD1 or TRBD2 (5 bases each). CDR1 MNHEY and CDR2 SVGEGT come from the germline V gene. The CDR3 loop spans 15 amino acids. V was clipped by 2 bases and J by 8 bases, with 16 bases between them.

The V gene is TRBV3-1, the J gene TRBJ1-5, with a possible D match to TRBD1 (5 bases). Trimming cost V 1 base and J 7 bases, with 11 bases left between them. Germline CDR1 reads LGHDT; CDR2 reads YNNKEL (reference sequence). The CDR3 has 14 residues. This chain's CDR3 is CASSQAAGRQPQHF. CDR3 coding DNA: TGTGCCAGCAGCCAAGCCGCAGGGAGGCAGCCCCAGCATTTT.

This clonotype was detected only a few times. The J gene is TRBJ2-7, the V gene TRBV12-3 or TRBV12-4; a possible D gene is TRBD1 (6 bases). The CDR3 has 15 residues. Trimming cost V 5 bases and J 0 bases, with 14 bases left between them. The CDR3 sequence: CASSPRTVLSYEQYF. CDR3 coding DNA: TGTGCCAGCAGTCCCCGGACAGTTCTCTCCTACGAGCAGTACTTC.

This clonotype was found many times. The rearrangement uses TRBV20-1 and TRBJ2-7; 8 nucleotides line up with TRBD2. Trimming at V came to 6 bases and at J to 4 bases, leaving 8 bases not matched to a gene. The CDR3 contains 13 residues. From germline, CDR1 is DFQATT and CDR2 SNEGSKA (reference sequence). CDR3 residues: CSAPGTSSYEQYF. Written as DNA, the CDR3 is TGCAGTGCCCCCGGGACTAGTAGTTACGAGCAGTACTTC.